The rows below give T cell receptor beta chains drawn from one sample of a study of blood T cell repertoires in COVID-19. The method was immunoSEQ multiplex PCR; TCRdb's version includes in-frame clones alone and lacks a portion of them. The data contain about 220,000 clones, 90% of them singletons. Input material: PBMCs or T cells enriched from blood (not recorded which). These TCRs come from a man between 25 and 39 years old who had been exposed to COVID-19. CDR3s include the opening cysteine and the closing phenylalanine or tryptophan. A D gene is named only where the DNA matches it firmly. Clone size appears in some rows only: once, few, many, or a class for an expanded clone.

TRBJ2-7	TRBV4-2	once	TRBD2	TGTGCCAGCAGCCAAGATTCGACTAGCGGGTCCTACGAGCAGTACTTC	CASSQDSTSGSYEQYF
TRBJ1-5	TRBV9	NA	TRBD1	TGTGCCAGCAGCGTAGTTAAGCCCGGGACAGGGGGCGATCAGCCCCAGCATTTT	CASSVVKPGTGGDQPQHF
TRBJ1-2	TRBV11-2	once	NA	TGTGCCAGCAGCTTAGGTGGCCGGGGTGGGTATGGCTACACCTTC	CASSLGGRGGYGYTF
TRBJ1-2	TRBV6-2/TRBV6-3	NA	TRBD1	TGTGCCAGCAGTTACCTGGGACAGTCAGACTTC	CASSYLGQSDF
TRBJ2-1	TRBV29-1	once	TRBD1	TGCAGCGTTGAAGATTGGGACAGGGGTAATGAGCAGTTCTTC	CSVEDWDRGNEQFF
TRBJ1-1	TRBV4-2	NA	TRBD1	TGTGCCAGCAGCCAGAACAGGGGTGAAGCTTTCTTT	CASSQNRGEAFF
TRBJ1-1	TRBV7-2	once	NA	TGTGCCAGCAGCCCGGGACAGAACACTGAAGCTTTCTTT	CASSPGQNTEAFF
TRBJ2-7	TRBV3-1/TRBV3-2	NA	TRBD2	TGTGCCAGCAGCCAAGATAAATTACTAGCGGTGGGAAACGAGCAGTACTTC	CASSQDKLLAVGNEQYF
TRBJ2-3	TRBV4-1	NA	NA	TGCGCCAGCAGCCAGGCTACAGGGAGTCACCAGTATTTT	CASSQATGSHQYF
TRBJ1-1	TRBV29-1	NA	NA	TGCAGCGTTGGGCAGGGGATGGACACTGAAGCTTTCTTT	CSVGQGMDTEAFF
TRBJ2-1	TRBV6-5	NA	TRBD2	TGTGCCAGCAGGACGGTTCTAGCGGAATACAATGAGCAGTTCTTC	CASRTVLAEYNEQFF
TRBJ2-7	TRBV27	NA	TRBD1	TGTGCCAGCAGTCGACAGGGGGCTGGCGGGGGGTTCTCCTACGAGCAGTACTTC	CASSRQGAGGGFSYEQYF
TRBJ1-5	TRBV3-1/TRBV3-2	NA	TRBD1	TGTGCCAGCAGCCGAAGACAGGGGGACAATCAGCCCCAGCATTTT	CASSRRQGDNQPQHF
TRBJ1-6	TRBV4-1	NA	TRBD1	TGCGCCAGCAGCCTCAGGACAGGGAAAAATTCACCCCTCCACTTT	CASSLRTGKNSPLHF
TRBJ1-1	TRBV10-3	NA	TRBD1	TGTGCCAGCTGCGGGACAGGGGGCGAAGGCACTGAAGCTTTCTTT	CASCGTGGEGTEAFF
TRBJ1-5	TRBV24-1	NA	NA	TGTGCCACCAGTGACCATAGGGTTGGGGGGGGCAATCAGCCCCAGCATTTT	CATSDHRVGGGNQPQHF
TRBJ2-2	TRBV20-1	NA	NA	TGCAGTGCTAGCGACACCGGGGAGCTGTTTTTT	CSASDTGELFF
TRBJ1-5	TRBV5-6	NA	NA	TGTGCCAGCAGCCCTGAGGGCAGAAATCAGCCCCAGCATTTT	CASSPEGRNQPQHF
TRBJ2-7	TRBV7-2	NA	NA	TGTGCCAGCAGCTTAAGTACAGGTGCCTACGAGCAGTACTTC	CASSLSTGAYEQYF
TRBJ2-2	TRBV4-1	NA	NA	TGCGCCAGCAGCCACCCTGAACGGTCCGGGGAGCTGTTTTTT	CASSHPERSGELFF
TRBJ1-2	TRBV20-1	NA	TRBD1	TGCAGTGCCTACGGACAGGGGGGCTACACCTTC	CSAYGQGGYTF
TRBJ2-7	TRBV5-1	NA	TRBD2	TGCGCCAGCAGCACCCGACTAGCGGGAGAGAGAGAGCAGTACTTC	CASSTRLAGEREQYF
TRBJ2-4	TRBV11-3	NA	NA	TGTGCCAGCAGCTTACACGGACACGGCGAGGACATTCAGTACTTC	CASSLHGHGEDIQYF
TRBJ1-1	TRBV7-9	NA	NA	TGTGCCAGCAGCCGGAGACAGGTGTGGACTGAAGCTTTCTTT	CASSRRQVWTEAFF
TRBJ2-1	TRBV5-4	NA	TRBD2	TGTGCCAGCAGCTTGGTTAGCGGGGGGTACTCCTACAATGAGCAGTTCTTC	CASSLVSGGYSYNEQFF
TRBJ2-4	TRBV15	NA	TRBD1	TGTGCCACCAGCAGAGGGGACAGGAAAAACATTCAGTACTTC	CATSRGDRKNIQYF
TRBJ2-1	TRBV5-5	NA	NA	TGTGCCAGCAGCCCCGCCCGGGTTGAGCAGTTCTTC	CASSPARVEQFF
TRBJ1-3	TRBV4-3	NA	NA	TGCGCCAGCAGCCAAGTTTGGGGCGCCCCTGGAAACACCATATATTTT	CASSQVWGAPGNTIYF
TRBJ1-4	TRBV7-9	NA	TRBD1	TGTGCCAGCAGCTTAAGAGCGGGGACAGGGAATGAAAAACTGTTTTTT	CASSLRAGTGNEKLFF
TRBJ1-5	TRBV19	NA	NA	TGTGCCAGTAGTAAGGACAGTTGGCAGCCCCAGCATTTT	CASSKDSWQPQHF
TRBJ1-6	TRBV4-3	NA	NA	TGCGCCAGCAGCCAAGATCATGCGACTGAAGCTAATTCACCCCTCCACTTT	CASSQDHATEANSPLHF
TRBJ1-6	TRBV5-8	NA	NA	TGTGCCAGCAGCCTGAGGAGCCAATCACCCCTCCACTTT	CASSLRSQSPLHF
TRBJ2-1	TRBV19	NA	NA	TGTGCCAGTAGTAGCGGAGGGGACTACAATGAGCAGTTCTTC	CASSSGGDYNEQFF
TRBJ1-1	TRBV29-1	NA	TRBD1	TGCAGCGTTGAGGACCTCGGGACAGCGAACACTGAAGCTTTCTTT	CSVEDLGTANTEAFF
TRBJ1-1	TRBV19	once	NA	TGTGCCAGTAGTATAACGGCCTCAGGGAAGGCTGAAGCTTTCTTT	CASSITASGKAEAFF
TRBJ1-1	TRBV19	NA	NA	TGTGCCAGTAGTGAGGGTTTCTGGGGCACTGAAGCTTTCTTT	CASSEGFWGTEAFF
TRBJ2-1	TRBV2	few	TRBD2	TGTGCCAGCAGTGTTCGACTAGCGGGGAATGAGCAGTTCTTC	CASSVRLAGNEQFF
TRBJ1-2	TRBV5-4	NA	TRBD1	TGTGCCAGCAGCCAAGGGACAGGGGATTATGGTGGCTACACCTTC	CASSQGTGDYGGYTF
TRBJ2-1	TRBV5-4	NA	TRBD2	TGTGCCAGCAGCTCGGGAGGCGGGGGGGCCTGGAATGAGCAGTTCTTC	CASSSGGGGAWNEQFF
TRBJ2-5	TRBV11-2	NA	NA	TGTGCCAGCAGACCAGACAGCTTATTGAAAGAGACCCAGTACTTC	CASRPDSLLKETQYF
TRBJ1-6	TRBV6-5	NA	TRBD1	TGTGCCAGCAGTTTCCGACAGGGCCTGCCACCCCTCCACTTT	CASSFRQGLPPLHF
TRBJ2-5	TRBV6-1	NA	TRBD2	TGTGCCAGCAGTGACCCTAGCGGGTTGGGTGAGACCCAGTACTTC	CASSDPSGLGETQYF
TRBJ1-5	TRBV5-5	NA	NA	TGTGCCAGCAGCTTGTATTGGGGGGGCTCTGGCAATCAGCCCCAGCATTTT	CASSLYWGGSGNQPQHF
TRBJ2-3	TRBV4-3	NA	TRBD2	TGCGCCAGCAGCCAAGGAAGCGGGGTCACAGATACGCAGTATTTT	CASSQGSGVTDTQYF
TRBJ2-3	TRBV2	NA	TRBD1	TGTGCCAGTACCGTTACAGGGGCGGATACGCAGTATTTT	CASTVTGADTQYF
TRBJ2-5	TRBV25-1	NA	NA	TGTGCCAGCAGTGAGGTACATGGAGAGACCCAGTACTTC	CASSEVHGETQYF
TRBJ1-2	TRBV3-1/TRBV3-2	NA	NA	TGTGCCAGCAGCCAAGGGGCTTCGAGGGGGGGCTACACCTTC	CASSQGASRGGYTF